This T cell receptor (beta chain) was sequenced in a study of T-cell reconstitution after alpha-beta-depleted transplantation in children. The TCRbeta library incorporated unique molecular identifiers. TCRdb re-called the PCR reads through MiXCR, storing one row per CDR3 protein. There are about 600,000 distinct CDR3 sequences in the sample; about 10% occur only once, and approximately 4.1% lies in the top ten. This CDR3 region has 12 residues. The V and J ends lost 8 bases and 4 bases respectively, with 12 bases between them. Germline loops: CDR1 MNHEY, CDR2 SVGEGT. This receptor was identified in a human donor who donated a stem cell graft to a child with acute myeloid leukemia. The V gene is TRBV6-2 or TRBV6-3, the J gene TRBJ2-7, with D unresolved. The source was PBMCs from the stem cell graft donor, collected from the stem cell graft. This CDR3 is CASLTTSYEQYF. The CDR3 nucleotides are TGTGCCAGCCTAACGACTTCATACGAGCAGTACTTC.